One sample yielded the 26 T cell receptor beta chains listed below, sequenced in a study of cytomegalovirus exposure and HLA in healthy donors. PCR used 60 Vbeta primers and 13 Jbeta primers. Libraries were prepared by immunoSEQ multiplex PCR; TCRdb keeps only in-frame clonotypes and omits some of them. The sample contains about 96,000 clones, roughly 79% of which appear only once. Sequencing used PBMCs. The receptors were sampled from a female donor in good health and CMV-seropositive.

The rearrangement uses TRBV30 and TRBJ1-4; 10 bases agree with TRBD1. Germline values: CDR1 GTSNPN, CDR2 SVGIG (reference sequence). CDR3 length equals 16 residues. With V trimmed by 2 bases and J by 7 bases, 10 bases remained unmatched. CDR3 loop: CAWSPVRTGGGEKLFF. The CDR3 DNA reads TGTGCCTGGAGTCCCGTCCGGACAGGGGGGGGTGAAAAACTGTTTTTT.

This clone was observed a few times. The J gene is TRBJ1-1, the V gene TRBV11-1, with D maybe TRBD1 (6 bases). V lost 1 base, J lost 5 bases, and 14 bases lay in between. The CDR3 totals 15 residues. The germline gives CDR1 SGHAT, CDR2 FQDESV (reference sequence). As DNA, the CDR3 is TGTGCCAGCAGCTTAGACCCAAGGGGGGGAACTGAAGCTTTCTTT. Residues: CASSLDPRGGTEAFF.

The sample holds a few counts of this clone. The chain is built from TRBV19 and TRBJ1-5, with TRBD1 matching over 7 bases. The CDR3 spans 13 residues. Germline V gene sequence: CDR1 LNHDA, CDR2 SQIVND (reference sequence). The V gene end was trimmed by 7 bases and the J gene end by 4 bases; junction bases not matched to a gene: 4. Here the CDR3 reads CASNRDRNQPQHF. In nucleotides, the CDR3 is TGTGCCAGTAACCGGGACAGAAATCAGCCCCAGCATTTT.

This clone was counted a few times. This chain joins TRBV5-5 and TRBJ2-1; 13 bases align to TRBD2. From germline, CDR1 is SGHKS and CDR2 YYEKEE (reference sequence). This CDR3 is 16 amino acids long. V lost 4 bases to trimming and J lost 3 bases; unmatched junction nucleotides: 4. CDR3 coding DNA: TGTGCCAGCAGCCGGACTAGCGGGGGAGACTACAATGAGCAGTTCTTC. This translates into CASSRTSGGDYNEQFF.

This clone is medium-sized. This chain links TRBV10-2 with TRBJ2-3; TRBD1 matches 10 bases. The V gene end was trimmed by 6 bases and the J gene end by 6 bases; junction bases not matched to a gene: 9. The CDR3 sequence is 15 residues long. Germline V gene data show CDR1 as WSHSY and CDR2 as SAAADI. CDR3 coding DNA: TGCGCCAGCAGAAGGGGACAGGGGTATTCTGATACGCAGTATTTT. It encodes CASRRGQGYSDTQYF.

The sample holds a few counts of this clone. The J gene is TRBJ2-1, the V gene TRBV5-4, with 11 bases matching TRBD1. The CDR3 is 15 residues long. Trimming at V came to 4 bases and at J to 3 bases, leaving 3 bases not matched to a gene. Germline values: CDR1 SGHNT, CDR2 YYREEE (reference sequence). CDR3 sequence: CASSPGQGVYNEQFF. DNA of the CDR3: TGTGCCAGCAGCCCGGGACAGGGGGTCTACAATGAGCAGTTCTTC.

This clone was seen a few times. The chain combines TRBV7-3 with TRBJ2-1; 7 nucleotides align to TRBD2. CDR3 length: 14 residues. After removal of 6 bases from V and 10 bases from J, the junction contained 12 bases not matched to a gene. CDR1 SGHTA and CDR2 FQGTGA come from the germline V gene. The CDR3 is CASSYAGDQGEQFF. In DNA, the CDR3 is TGTGCCAGCAGTTACGCGGGAGACCAGGGAGAGCAGTTCTTC.

The rearrangement uses TRBV19 and TRBJ2-7, with D tentatively TRBD1 (5 bases). The germline V gene encodes CDR1 LNHDA and CDR2 SQIVND (reference sequence). The V end was cut by 3 bases, the J end by 10 bases, with 16 bases between. The CDR3 consists of 13 residues. The DNA of the CDR3 is TGTGCCAGTAGTATTAAGGCAGAGACAGCACAGTACTTC. Protein product: CASSIKAETAQYF.

The V and J genes are TRBV7-9 and TRBJ2-6; D gene uncertain. The germline CDR1 and CDR2 sequences are SEHNR and FQNEAQ (reference sequence). CDR3 size: 15 residues. The V and J ends lost 3 bases and 0 bases respectively, with 6 bases between them. In nucleotides, the CDR3 is TGTGCCAGCAGCTTTCCCAGCTCTGGGGCCAACGTCCTGACTTTC. Its protein is CASSFPSSGANVLTF.

For this clone: The sample has other DNA sequences that encode this CDR3 too. V and J are TRBV5-1 and TRBJ1-4, with 7 bases matching TRBD1. V gave up 0 bases and J gave up 4 bases; unmatched junction bases: 0. The CDR3 totals 14 residues. Germline V gene lookup returns CDR1 SGHRS and CDR2 YFSETQ. This CDR3 reads CASSLGQGNEKLFF. CDR3 in DNA: TGCGCCAGCAGCTTGGGACAGGGTAATGAAAAACTGTTTTTT. The full variable domain, with the rest looked up from reference TRBV5-1 and TRBJ1-4, is KAGVTQTPRYLIKTRGQQVTLSCSPISGHRSVSWYQQTPGQGLQFLFEYFSETQRNKGNFPGRFSGRQFSNSRSEMNVSTLELGDSALYLCASSLGQGNEKLFFGSGTQLSVL.

This clone is a singleton in its sample. The CDR3 loop is CAWSVHPERKQFF. CDR3 bases: TGTGCCTGGAGTGTACACCCAGAGCGAAAGCAGTTCTTC. V and J are TRBV30 and TRBJ2-1; D not resolved. V was cut by 0 bases and J by 11 bases, with 14 bases left in between. The CDR3 has 13 amino acids. CDR1 and CDR2 (germline): GTSNPN, SVGIG (reference sequence). Combining the CDR3 with reference TRBV30 and TRBJ2-1 gives the whole variable domain SQTIHQWPATLVQPVGSPLSLECTVEGTSNPNLYWYRQAAGRGLQLLFYSVGIGQISSEVPQNLSASRPQDRQFILSSKKLLLSDSGFYLCAWSVHPERKQFFGPGTRLTVL.

The rearrangement links TRBV29-1 to TRBJ2-1; D not resolved. CDR3 length equals 11 residues. Trimming took 4 bases from V and 9 from J, leaving 10 bases between them. CDR1 and CDR2 from the germline V gene are SQVTM and ANQGSEA. CDR3 region: CSVGWSSEQFF. The CDR3 bases are TGCAGCGTTGGTTGGAGTTCTGAGCAGTTCTTC.

The chain links TRBV15 to TRBJ2-5, with no clear D. CDR3 size: 14 residues. The germline gives CDR1 LNHNV, CDR2 YYDKDF (reference sequence). The V end was cut by 0 bases, the J end by 5 bases, with 10 bases between. CDR3 sequence reads: CATSRDRAAETQYF. DNA for the CDR3: TGTGCCACCAGCAGAGATCGAGCAGCGGAGACCCAGTACTTC.

The V call is TRBV6-5, the J call TRBJ2-7; 7 nucleotides align to TRBD1. The V gene end was trimmed by 3 bases and the J gene end by 4 bases; junction bases not matched to a gene: 6. From germline, CDR1 is MNHEY and CDR2 SVGAGI. The CDR3 loop spans 14 amino acids. The chain's CDR3 is CASSYTGVSYEQYF. The CDR3 region has the DNA TGTGCCAGCAGTTATACAGGGGTTTCTTACGAGCAGTACTTC.

There are a few counts of this clone. The chain uses TRBV6-1 and TRBJ2-3, with D perhaps TRBD1 (6 bases). Germline V CDR1 and CDR2: MNHNS, SASEGT. The CDR3 covers 13 residues. V was pared by 6 bases and J by 2 bases, with 9 bases between. The CDR3 nucleotides read TGTGCCAGCAGGGACAGCCTCACAGATACGCAGTATTTT. This sequence encodes CASRDSLTDTQYF.

This clone was detected a few times. The same CDR3 also results from other DNA sequences found in this sample. The CDR3 DNA reads TGTGCCAGCAGCTTAGCCAGAGATACGCAGTATTTT. It is translated as CASSLARDTQYF. The chain employs TRBV7-2 and TRBJ2-3; no firm D call. Germline-derived CDR1 and CDR2 are SGHTA and FQGNSA. Trimming shortened V by 0 bases and J by 5 bases, and 3 bases separated the two germline ends. The CDR3 spans 12 residues.

This chain links TRBV27 with TRBJ2-7; 10 bases fit TRBD1. This CDR3 has 14 amino acids. V lost 7 bases, J lost 9 bases, and 12 bases stayed unmatched. CDR1 and CDR2 from the germline V gene are MNHEY and SMNVEV (reference sequence). CDR3 DNA: TGTGCCAGCAAGACAGGGGGCTCCCTCAGGGTGCAGTACTTC. The encoded protein is CASKTGGSLRVQYF.

This rearrangement joins TRBV6-1 to TRBJ2-7, with TRBD2 matching over 7 bases. CDR1 MNHNS and CDR2 SASEGT come from the germline V gene. J lost 0 bases, V lost 6 bases, and 8 bases had no gene match. CDR3 size: 15 residues. CDR3 in amino acids: CASSDPGLPSYEQYF. In DNA, the CDR3 is TGTGCCAGCAGCGATCCGGGACTACCCTCCTACGAGCAGTACTTC.

The gene calls are TRBV6-1 and TRBJ2-3, with TRBD2 matching over 10 bases. V was clipped by 4 bases and J by 4 bases; unmatched bases: 5. The V gene's germline CDR1 is MNHNS and CDR2 SASEGT. There are 15 residues in the CDR3. This CDR3 is CASSGTSGTPDTQYF. DNA of the CDR3: TGTGCCAGCAGTGGGACTAGCGGCACGCCAGATACGCAGTATTTT.

The J gene is TRBJ2-4, the V gene TRBV30, with 8 bases matching TRBD1. The CDR3 length is 15 residues. Germline V gene sequence: CDR1 GTSNPN, CDR2 SVGIG (reference sequence). V lost 2 bases, J lost 6 bases, and 9 bases stayed unmatched. CDR3 protein: CAWSRGQGGLNIQYF. The CDR3 DNA follows: TGTGCCTGGAGTCGAGGACAGGGTGGGCTAAACATTCAGTACTTC.

The chain carries TRBV7-2 and TRBJ2-3; D is perhaps TRBD2 (5 bases). V was shortened by 5 bases and J by 6 bases, with 15 bases between the two germline ends. The CDR3 spans 14 residues. CDR1 is SGHTA and CDR2 is FQGNSA in the germline V gene. DNA of the CDR3: TGTGCCAGCAGCCGGCCCCGGGGAAATGATACGCAGTATTTT. Protein sequence: CASSRPRGNDTQYF.

V usage is TRBV7-2 and J usage is TRBJ2-7; TRBD2 matches 9 bases. This CDR3 comprises 12 residues. The germline V gene encodes CDR1 SGHTA and CDR2 FQGNSA. The CDR3 reads CASAGGSYEQYF. CDR3 nucleotides: TGTGCTTCGGCGGGAGGGTCCTACGAGCAGTACTTC.

The V and J genes are TRBV7-3 and TRBJ2-3; possible D gene TRBD1, 5 bases. V was trimmed by 5 bases and J by 4 bases, leaving 13 bases between them. CDR3 length equals 14 residues. From germline, CDR1 is SGHTA and CDR2 FQGTGA. The CDR3 loop is CASSADSLSDTQYF. DNA for the CDR3: TGTGCCAGCAGCGCAGACAGCTTATCAGATACGCAGTATTTT.

The chain carries TRBV5-1 and TRBJ1-4; 9 bases align to TRBD1. The germline CDR1 and CDR2 sequences are SGHRS and YFSETQ. This CDR3 is 15 amino acids long. V lost 3 bases and J lost 8; bases outside the gene matches: 8. CDR3 protein: CASSWGQGHEEKLFF. The DNA for the CDR3 is TGCGCCAGCAGCTGGGGACAGGGCCACGAAGAAAAACTGTTTTTT. The full variable domain, with the rest looked up from reference TRBV5-1 and TRBJ1-4, is KAGVTQTPRYLIKTRGQQVTLSCSPISGHRSVSWYQQTPGQGLQFLFEYFSETQRNKGNFPGRFSGRQFSNSRSEMNVSTLELGDSALYLCASSWGQGHEEKLFFGSGTQLSVL.

The gene calls are TRBV30 and TRBJ1-5, with D maybe TRBD1 (6 bases). This CDR3 region has 14 residues. The germline V and J ends were trimmed by 3 bases and 7 bases, with 16 bases remaining between them. CDR1 GTSNPN and CDR2 SVGIG come from the germline V gene (reference sequence). The DNA of the CDR3 is TGTGCCTGGAGCAGACAGGCGAGCCGGCAGCCCCAGCATTTT. It translates to CAWSRQASRQPQHF.

This clone was detected once. The chain has TRBV2 and TRBJ2-7, with 9 nucleotides matching TRBD1. The J segment lost 7 bases and the V segment lost 6 bases, leaving 16 bases of the junction unmatched. The CDR3 has 16 amino acids. CDR1 and CDR2 from the germline V gene are SNHLY and FYNNEI. CDR3 sequence (DNA): TGTGCCAGCAGCACACAGGGGGGACAGGGACCGGGAGAGCAGTACTTC. It translates to CASSTQGGQGPGEQYF. The full variable domain, with the rest looked up from reference TRBV2 and TRBJ2-7, is EPEVTQTPSHQVTQMGQEVILRCVPISNHLYFYWYRQILGQKVEFLVSFYNNEISEKSEIFDDQFSVERPDGSNFTLKIRSTKLEDSAMYFCASSTQGGQGPGEQYFGPGTRLTVT.